The present entry profiles one T cell receptor (beta chain) with its context. What it binds is not known. The data belong to a study of cytomegalovirus exposure and HLA in healthy donors. General study results and limits: A few CMV-associated chains proved CMV antigen-specific in vitro.

The PCR used 60 Vbeta and 13 Jbeta primers. Source study methods: Tens of millions of unique TCR beta chains, roughly 11 million of them shared, were counted by a later analysis. TCRdb keeps only in-frame clones here, not all; method: immunoSEQ multiplex PCR. The V and J calls and clone size are taken from that table; D and trimming were inferred from the DNA. The sample lists 150,000 to 200,000 clones, more than 60% occurring once. This receptor was obtained from a woman younger than 45 in good health and CMV-seropositive. The sequencing sample was made of PBMCs.

The CDR3 DNA sequence: TGTGCCAGCAGCTACAGGGGATCTGGGGCCAACGTCCTGACTTTC. As protein: CASSYRGSGANVLTF. V is TRBV28 and J is TRBJ2-6; 7 bases line up with TRBD1. This CDR3 contains 15 residues. Trimming took 6 bases from V and 1 from J; bases not matched to a gene: 3. In germline, CDR1 is MDHEN, CDR2 SYDVKM.